These T cell receptor beta chains were read from a single sample in a study of memory CD4+ T cells and cytomegalovirus serostatus. Using immunoSEQ multiplex PCR, the repertoire was profiled, and TCRdb retains in-frame clones only, with some absent. The data contain some 50,000 clones, about 80% of them singletons. The sample consisted of memory CD4+ T cells from blood. The receptors here all came from an adult in good health and CMV-seronegative. The CDR3 runs from the conserved cysteine through the conserved F or W. The order of the fields is V gene, CDR3 length, clone size, J gene, D gene, CDR3 protein, CDR3 DNA. The D gene is left open where the match is weak. Rows may omit the clone size; those that give it use once, few, many or a size class.

TRBV5-1	16	.	TRBJ2-3	TRBD1	CASSLPTGLVTDTQYF	TGCGCCAGCAGCTTGCCGACAGGGTTGGTAACAGATACGCAGTATTTT
TRBV4-3	15	few	TRBJ2-7	.	CASSPDPAGSGEQYF	TGCGCCAGCAGCCCGGACCCGGCAGGGTCAGGCGAGCAGTACTTC
TRBV7-2	12	.	TRBJ2-1	.	CASSWDVNEQFF	TGTGCCAGCAGCTGGGATGTCAATGAGCAGTTCTTC
TRBV10-3	19	.	TRBJ2-4	.	CAISEPPEIGGAHKNIQYF	TGTGCCATCAGTGAACCACCGGAGATCGGGGGCGCCCACAAAAACATTCAGTACTTC
TRBV7-3	15	.	TRBJ2-3	.	CASSLLTGRTDTQYF	TGTGCCAGCAGCTTACTTACGGGGCGCACAGATACGCAGTATTTT
TRBV10-1	15	once	TRBJ2-7	.	CASSQAASHNYEQYF	TGCGCCAGCAGTCAAGCGGCTAGTCATAATTACGAGCAGTACTTC
TRBV2	16	.	TRBJ2-4	TRBD1	CASSARTGESGNIQYF	TGTGCCAGCAGTGCTCGGACAGGGGAGTCAGGAAACATTCAGTACTTC
TRBV7-2	14	.	TRBJ2-2	.	CASSSTQNTGELFF	TGTGCCAGCAGCTCGACCCAGAACACCGGGGAGCTGTTTTTT
TRBV2	15	.	TRBJ1-5	.	CASSQTKGYNQPQHF	TGTGCCAGCAGTCAGACAAAAGGATACAATCAGCCCCAGCATTTT
TRBV2	15	.	TRBJ2-7	.	CASSEGTLPSYEQYF	TGTGCCAGCAGTGAAGGGACGTTACCTTCCTACGAGCAGTACTTC
TRBV14	17	medium-sized	TRBJ2-7	TRBD1	CASSQDRWTGTAYEQYF	TGTGCCAGCAGCCAAGATCGTTGGACAGGAACTGCCTACGAGCAGTACTTC
TRBV2	15	.	TRBJ2-2	TRBD1	CASSGRTGGTGELFF	TGTGCCAGCAGTGGGCGGACAGGGGGAACCGGGGAGCTGTTTTTT